This TCR beta chain was captured by sequencing in a study of CD8 T cells in ankylosing spondylitis. General study findings and limits: What appeared characteristic of ankylosing spondylitis blood was a TCR beta motif of 7 or 8 highly homologous variants.

This clonotype was seen repeatedly, ten times or more. Its antigen is not known. The CDR3 length is 16 residues. Germline V gives CDR1 MDHEN, CDR2 SYDVKM. The V end was cut by 5 bases, the J end by 9 bases, with 23 bases between. Library preparation for TCR beta used quantitative 5'-RACE with molecular barcodes. MiXCR, applied by TCRdb to the 5' RACE reads, yields one record per CDR3 protein. The data show 230,000 or so distinct CDR3 sequences, 15% to 20% seen once. The source material was blood, either unsorted or a sorted T cell fraction (not recorded which). The rearrangement joins TRBV28 to TRBJ2-1; possibly TRBD1 for D (8 bases). The receptor was derived from a male donor with ankylosing spondylitis or in good health (not recorded which). The CDR3 loop is CASSVRTGREAGEQFF. DNA of the CDR3: TGTGCCAGCAGTGTCCGGACAGGGAGGGAGGCGGGTGAGCAGTTCTTC.